The rows below give T cell receptor beta chains drawn from one sample of a study of identical twins. TCRdb reprocessed the 5' RACE reads via MiXCR and lists one record per CDR3 protein. Among hundreds of thousands of distinct CDR3 sequences, around 6% were seen once, and the ten largest hold around 1.9%. The sample consisted of naive T cells sorted from blood. These receptors were taken from a man aged 18 to 35 in good health. Each CDR3 is given with its conserved first and last residue. A D gene is named only where the DNA matches it firmly. Size is stated for part of the rows, as once, few or many counts, or as a class when the clone is expanded.

d_call	j_call	clone_size	v_call	cdr3_nt	cdr3_aa
TRBD1	TRBJ2-1	many	TRBV20-1	TGCAGTGCTTATGACAGGGTAGTTTACAATGAGCAGTTCTTC	CSAYDRVVYNEQFF
.	TRBJ2-4	.	TRBV6-2/TRBV6-3	TGTGCCAGCAGGACGAACTCGGACATTCAGTACTTC	CASRTNSDIQYF
.	TRBJ1-2	many	TRBV12-3/TRBV12-4	TGTGCCAGCAGTCATGGCGGGAGCTATGGCTACACCTTC	CASSHGGSYGYTF
.	TRBJ2-3	many	TRBV15	TGTGCCACCAGCACGGGTTTTTCAGATACGCAGTATTTT	CATSTGFSDTQYF
.	TRBJ2-3	many	TRBV2	TGTGCCAGCAGTGTCGGAGGATCCCGGGCAGATACGCAGTATTTT	CASSVGGSRADTQYF
.	TRBJ2-4	many	TRBV20-1	TGCAGTGCTAGAGCGGTACAAAACATTCAGTACTTC	CSARAVQNIQYF
.	TRBJ2-5	few	TRBV7-2	TGTGCCAGCAGCTTAGATTGGGGGATGTTCCAAGAGACCCAGTACTTC	CASSLDWGMFQETQYF
TRBD2	TRBJ2-1	many	TRBV29-1	TGCAGCGTTGAAACTAGCGGGAGTATCTACAATGAGCAGTTCTTC	CSVETSGSIYNEQFF
.	TRBJ1-2	.	TRBV12-3/TRBV12-4	TGTGCCAGCAGTTTAACTCCAGAAGGGGGCTACACCTTC	CASSLTPEGGYTF
.	TRBJ2-5	many	TRBV15	TGTGCCACCAGTATCACGACCCCGGTGGTAGGGGAGACCCAGTACTTC	CATSITTPVVGETQYF
.	TRBJ2-2	.	TRBV12-3/TRBV12-4	TGTGCCAGCAGACCTCAGGCGACGGGCACCGGGGAGCTGTTTTTT	CASRPQATGTGELFF
TRBD1	TRBJ1-1	many	TRBV27	TGTGCCAGCAGTCCTATTATCGCCGGGACAGGGGTCACTGAAGCTTTCTTT	CASSPIIAGTGVTEAFF
.	TRBJ2-2	few	TRBV7-9	TGTGCCAGCACCAACGAGGGTAGCGAGAACACCGGGGAGCTGTTTTTT	CASTNEGSENTGELFF
.	TRBJ1-2	many	TRBV7-9	TGTGCCAGCAGCTTTTCCAATTCTAACTATGGCTACACCTTC	CASSFSNSNYGYTF
.	TRBJ2-7	few	TRBV18	TGTGCCAGCTCACCACCGGCAGCAACCTACGAGCAGTACTTC	CASSPPAATYEQYF
.	TRBJ2-3	few	TRBV7-2	TGTGCCAGCAGCTTTACGGCCCACACAGATACGCAGTATTTT	CASSFTAHTDTQYF
.	TRBJ2-1	few	TRBV12-3/TRBV12-4	TGTGCCAGCAGTAACGAGAGGACAACTGAGCAGTTCTTC	CASSNERTTEQFF
TRBD1	TRBJ2-5	few	TRBV5-1	TGCGCCAGCAGCCGAAGGGACAGGGAGGAGACCCAGTACTTC	CASSRRDREETQYF
TRBD2	TRBJ2-1	many	TRBV29-1	TGCAGCGTTGACCAGCGGGAGGGCCCCATTGACAATGAGCAGTTCTTC	CSVDQREGPIDNEQFF
TRBD2	TRBJ2-3	few	TRBV7-9	TGTGCCAGCAGCCAGATAGCGGGAGTTGGAGATACGCAGTATTTT	CASSQIAGVGDTQYF
TRBD1	TRBJ2-5	many	TRBV20-1	TGCAGTGCCAGGATCTCACAGGGGGCAGGCGAGACCCAGTACTTC	CSARISQGAGETQYF
.	TRBJ1-4	.	TRBV5-1	TGCGCCAGCAGCTTGGGGGGGCCCGATGAAAAACTGTTTTTT	CASSLGGPDEKLFF
.	TRBJ2-1	many	TRBV12-3/TRBV12-4	TGTGCCAGCAGCGGCTACAATATCAACAATGAGCAGTTCTTC	CASSGYNINNEQFF
.	TRBJ2-5	few	TRBV12-3/TRBV12-4	TGTGCCAGCAGTTCCGAGTCGGAGGAGACCCAGTACTTC	CASSSESEETQYF
TRBD1	TRBJ1-2	many	TRBV10-2	TGCGCCAGCAGTGACTCGGACAGGGGGCCTCACTATGGCTACACCTTC	CASSDSDRGPHYGYTF
TRBD2	TRBJ2-1	.	TRBV20-1	TGCAGTGCGGCGACTAGCGGGAGGTGGATCGGGGAGCAGTTCTTC	CSAATSGRWIGEQFF